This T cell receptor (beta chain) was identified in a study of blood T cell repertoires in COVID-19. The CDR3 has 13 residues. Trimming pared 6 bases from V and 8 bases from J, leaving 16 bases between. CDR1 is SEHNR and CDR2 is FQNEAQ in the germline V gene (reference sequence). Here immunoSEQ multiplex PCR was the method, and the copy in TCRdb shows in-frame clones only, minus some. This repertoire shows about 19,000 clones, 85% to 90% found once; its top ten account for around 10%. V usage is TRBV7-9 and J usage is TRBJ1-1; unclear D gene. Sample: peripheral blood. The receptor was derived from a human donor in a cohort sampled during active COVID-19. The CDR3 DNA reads TGTGCCAGCAGGTCTAGTCGAGAATGGGAAGCTTTCTTT. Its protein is CASRSSREWEAFF.